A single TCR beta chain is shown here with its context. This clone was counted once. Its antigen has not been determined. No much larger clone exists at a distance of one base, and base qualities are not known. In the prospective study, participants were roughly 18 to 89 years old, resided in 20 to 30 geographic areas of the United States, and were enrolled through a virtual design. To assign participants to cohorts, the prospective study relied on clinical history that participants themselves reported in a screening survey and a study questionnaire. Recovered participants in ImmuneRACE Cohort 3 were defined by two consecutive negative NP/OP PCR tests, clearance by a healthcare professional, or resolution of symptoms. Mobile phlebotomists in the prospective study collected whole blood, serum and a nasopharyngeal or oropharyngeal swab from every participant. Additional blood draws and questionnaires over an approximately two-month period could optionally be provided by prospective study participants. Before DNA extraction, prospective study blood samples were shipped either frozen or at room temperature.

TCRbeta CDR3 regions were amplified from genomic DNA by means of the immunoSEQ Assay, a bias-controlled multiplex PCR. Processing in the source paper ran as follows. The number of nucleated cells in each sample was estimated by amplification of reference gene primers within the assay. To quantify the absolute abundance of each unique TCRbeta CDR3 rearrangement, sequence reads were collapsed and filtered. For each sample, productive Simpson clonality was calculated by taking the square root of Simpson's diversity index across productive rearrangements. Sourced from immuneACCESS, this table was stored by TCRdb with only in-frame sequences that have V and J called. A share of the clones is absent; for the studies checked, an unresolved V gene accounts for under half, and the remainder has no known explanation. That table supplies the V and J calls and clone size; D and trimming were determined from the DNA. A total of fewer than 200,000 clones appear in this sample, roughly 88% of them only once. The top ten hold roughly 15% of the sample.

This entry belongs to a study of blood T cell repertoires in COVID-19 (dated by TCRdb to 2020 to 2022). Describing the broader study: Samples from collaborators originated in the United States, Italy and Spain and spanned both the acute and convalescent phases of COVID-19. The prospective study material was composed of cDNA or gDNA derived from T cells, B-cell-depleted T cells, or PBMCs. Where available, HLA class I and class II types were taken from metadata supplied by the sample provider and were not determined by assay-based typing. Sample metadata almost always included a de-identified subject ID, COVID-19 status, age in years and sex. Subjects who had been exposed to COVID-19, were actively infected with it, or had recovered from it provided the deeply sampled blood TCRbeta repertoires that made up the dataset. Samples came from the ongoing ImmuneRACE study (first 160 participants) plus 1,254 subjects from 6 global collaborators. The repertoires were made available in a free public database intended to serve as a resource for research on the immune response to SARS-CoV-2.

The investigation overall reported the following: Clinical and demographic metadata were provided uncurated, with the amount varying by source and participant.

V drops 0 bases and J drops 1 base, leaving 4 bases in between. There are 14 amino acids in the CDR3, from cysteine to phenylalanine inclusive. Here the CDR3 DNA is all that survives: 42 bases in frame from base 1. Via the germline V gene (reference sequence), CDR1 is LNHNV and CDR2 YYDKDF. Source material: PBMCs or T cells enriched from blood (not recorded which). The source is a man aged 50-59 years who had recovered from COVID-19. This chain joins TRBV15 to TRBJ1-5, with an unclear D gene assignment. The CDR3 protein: CATSRDRSNQPQHF. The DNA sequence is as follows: TGTGCCACCAGCAGAGACAGGAGCAATCAGCCCCAGCATTTT.